Listed below are T cell receptor beta chains from one sample, sequenced in a study of cytomegalovirus exposure and HLA in healthy donors. TCRdb's copy holds only in-frame clones and misses some; the assay was immunoSEQ multiplex PCR. The sample records about 170,000 clones, more than 75% being singletons. Sample: PBMCs. The receptors stem from a woman in her thirties in good health and CMV-seronegative. Each CDR3 is given with its conserved first and last residue. D genes are given only for firm matches. A row's size may be missing; if present it is once, few, many or a size class.

V gene: TRBV13
J gene: TRBJ2-3
D gene: .
clone size: once
CDR3 DNA: TGTGCCACGACACCGGGGGATACACTTCTCGATACGCAGTATTTT
CDR3 protein: CATTPGDTLLDTQYF

V gene: TRBV14
J gene: TRBJ2-5
D gene: .
clone size: once
CDR3 DNA: TGTGCCAGCAGCCCCCGTGGACTACCTCAAGAGACCCAGTACTTC
CDR3 protein: CASSPRGLPQETQYF

V gene: TRBV18
J gene: TRBJ1-4
D gene: .
clone size: .
CDR3 DNA: TGTGCCAGCTCACCACGTCAGGAAGGGGAACTGTTTTTT
CDR3 protein: CASSPRQEGELFF

V gene: TRBV6-1
J gene: TRBJ1-1
D gene: TRBD1
clone size: once
CDR3 DNA: TGTGCCAGCAGTGAATGGGGACAGATGAACACTGAAGCTTTCTTT
CDR3 protein: CASSEWGQMNTEAFF

V gene: TRBV19
J gene: TRBJ2-7
D gene: TRBD2
clone size: .
CDR3 DNA: TGTGCCAGTAGTACGATTGGGGCGGGGGCCTACGAGCAGTACTTC
CDR3 protein: CASSTIGAGAYEQYF

V gene: TRBV7-6
J gene: TRBJ1-1
D gene: .
clone size: .
CDR3 DNA: TGTGCCAGCAGCCCATTTCCGGGGTCTAAAGCTTTCTTT
CDR3 protein: CASSPFPGSKAFF

V gene: TRBV9
J gene: TRBJ2-1
D gene: .
clone size: .
CDR3 DNA: TGTGCCAGCAGCCCATACTCGGATGAGCAGTTCTTC
CDR3 protein: CASSPYSDEQFF

V gene: TRBV5-4
J gene: TRBJ2-1
D gene: .
clone size: .
CDR3 DNA: TGTGCCAGCAGCTTGTTTCGGGGGAGTTACAATGAGCAGTTCTTC
CDR3 protein: CASSLFRGSYNEQFF

V gene: TRBV13
J gene: TRBJ2-1
D gene: TRBD2
clone size: .
CDR3 DNA: TGTGCCAGCAGCTCCCGGGATAGCGGGGATGACTACAATGAGCAGTTCTTC
CDR3 protein: CASSSRDSGDDYNEQFF

V gene: TRBV28
J gene: TRBJ1-1
D gene: TRBD1
clone size: .
CDR3 DNA: TGTGCCAGCAGTCCGGACAGGGTGAACACTGAAGCTTTCTTT
CDR3 protein: CASSPDRVNTEAFF

V gene: TRBV7-2
J gene: TRBJ2-3
D gene: TRBD2
clone size: .
CDR3 DNA: TGTGCCAGCAGCGACGATCTAGCGGGACCTTTCACAGATACGCAGTATTTT
CDR3 protein: CASSDDLAGPFTDTQYF

V gene: TRBV7-9
J gene: TRBJ1-1
D gene: TRBD1
clone size: .
CDR3 DNA: TGTGCCAGCACCGACAGGGGCTTGAACACTGAAGCTTTCTTT
CDR3 protein: CASTDRGLNTEAFF

V gene: TRBV5-6
J gene: TRBJ2-7
D gene: TRBD2
clone size: .
CDR3 DNA: TGTGCCAGCAGCTTGGTCGGGGGGGGCCCCGAGCAGTACTTC
CDR3 protein: CASSLVGGGPEQYF

V gene: TRBV2
J gene: TRBJ2-7
D gene: TRBD1
clone size: .
CDR3 DNA: TGTGCCAGCAGTGTATGGGACAGGGGGCTTCCCTACGAGCAGTACTTC
CDR3 protein: CASSVWDRGLPYEQYF

V gene: TRBV2
J gene: TRBJ2-1
D gene: TRBD2
clone size: .
CDR3 DNA: TGTGCCAGCTCAGGGACTAGCGGGGGGAACAATGAGCAGTTCTTC
CDR3 protein: CASSGTSGGNNEQFF

V gene: TRBV5-1
J gene: TRBJ2-7
D gene: .
clone size: .
CDR3 DNA: TGCGCCAGCAGCACCCCGGACAAATTGACCTACGAGCAGTACTTC
CDR3 protein: CASSTPDKLTYEQYF

V gene: TRBV7-9
J gene: TRBJ2-7
D gene: TRBD1
clone size: few
CDR3 DNA: TGTGCCAGCAGCTCCGGACAGGGGGTCTACGAGCAGTACTTC
CDR3 protein: CASSSGQGVYEQYF

V gene: TRBV19
J gene: TRBJ2-2
D gene: .
clone size: .
CDR3 DNA: TGTGCCAGTAGTATAGTTTTTAGTCAGGGGCGAGCCGGGGAGCTGTTTTTT
CDR3 protein: CASSIVFSQGRAGELFF

V gene: TRBV7-6
J gene: TRBJ2-2
D gene: TRBD2
clone size: .
CDR3 DNA: TGTGCCAGCAGCTTACTCGGGGGGGGAAATACCGGGGAGCTGTTTTTT
CDR3 protein: CASSLLGGGNTGELFF

V gene: TRBV15
J gene: TRBJ2-5
D gene: .
clone size: .
CDR3 DNA: TGTGCCACCGCCAGGTTTGCCGAGACCCAGTACTTC
CDR3 protein: CATARFAETQYF